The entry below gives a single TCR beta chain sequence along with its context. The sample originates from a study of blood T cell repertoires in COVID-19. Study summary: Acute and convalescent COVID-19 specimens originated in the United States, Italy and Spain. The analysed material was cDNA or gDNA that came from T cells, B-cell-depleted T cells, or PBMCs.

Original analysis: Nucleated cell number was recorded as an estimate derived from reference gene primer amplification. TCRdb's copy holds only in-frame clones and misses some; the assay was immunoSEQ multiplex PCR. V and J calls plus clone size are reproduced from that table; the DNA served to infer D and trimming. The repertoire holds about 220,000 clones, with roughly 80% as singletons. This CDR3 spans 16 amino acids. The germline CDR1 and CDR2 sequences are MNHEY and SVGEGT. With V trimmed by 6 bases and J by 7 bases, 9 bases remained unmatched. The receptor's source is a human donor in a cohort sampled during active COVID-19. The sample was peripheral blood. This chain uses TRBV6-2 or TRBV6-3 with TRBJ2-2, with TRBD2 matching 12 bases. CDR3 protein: CASSRLAGGRDGELFF. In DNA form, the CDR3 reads TGTGCCAGCAGCCGCCTAGCGGGAGGGCGGGACGGGGAGCTGTTTTTT.